The source of this T cell receptor (beta chain) is a study of human T cells and chemical hapten exposure. Study context: Donors were sensitized with 2% DPC on the upper inner arm. It was small differences in pooled library volume that mainly caused per-sample TCR yields to vary. Patches with 0.01% DPC went on the upper back, and the tests were read at 6 days.

TCRdb redid the calling of the RACE reads with MiXCR, one entry per CDR3 protein. The data show about 97,000 distinct CDR3 sequences, with roughly 27% seen just once and about 9.4% held by the top ten. The CDR3 consists of 16 residues. CDR1 and CDR2 from the germline V gene are SNHLY and FYNNEI. Trimming shortened V by 2 bases and J by 1 base, and 12 bases separated the two germline ends. The sample's time point: patch test 3, about 24 weeks after DPC sensitization. Sample treatment: therapeutic diphenylcyclopropenone sensitization with weekly scalp DPC. This chain joins TRBV2 and TRBJ2-4; D uncertain. The TCR was taken from a man aged 40-50 years with alopecia areata. Some clones in this sample may be carry-over from other donors' samples. This sample comprised whole blood, obtained in connection with sensitization to the hapten diphenylcyclopropenone (DPC). The CDR3 bases are TGTGCCAGCAGTGAACTAGGGATATTGGCCAAAAACATTCAGTACTTC. It codes for CASSELGILAKNIQYF.